This record concerns one TCR beta chain sequence. No antigen is known for it. The data were taken from a study of blood T cells in healthy people across ages. Background on the study: With template switching, about one barcoded beta molecule was captured per two T cells. Points from the study as a whole: Long-lived donors exceeded aged donors in naive CD4+ cells and diversity.

In germline, CDR1 is DFQATT, CDR2 SNEGSKA (reference sequence). V was trimmed by 3 bases and J by 4 bases, leaving 17 bases between them. CDR3 length equals 15 residues. PCR was performed a second time for about 7 to 12 cycles using a sample-barcoded 5' primer and a J-beta primer mix. Every cDNA molecule bore a tag from a template-switch adaptor containing 12 random nucleotides. From the 5' RACE reads, TCRdb called clonotypes with MiXCR, one entry per CDR3 protein. The data show about 630,000 distinct CDR3 sequences, approximately 21% seen once. Sequencing was done on a sample of blood. This TCR derives from a man between 65 and 79 years old in good health. The chain has TRBV20-1 and TRBJ2-3, with D tentatively TRBD2 (6 bases). CDR3 coding DNA: TGCAGTGCTAGGGATGGCGGGGTTTCTTCAGATACGCAGTATTTT. This encodes CSARDGGVSSDTQYF.